These T cell receptor beta chains were read from a single sample in a study of blood T cell repertoires in COVID-19. Method: immunoSEQ multiplex PCR; TCRdb's copy keeps in-frame clones and lacks some. The table records some 400,000 clones, 87% of them present only once. The sequencing sample was made of peripheral blood. The source is a woman between 25 and 40 years old with COVID-19, enrolled during active disease. Each CDR3 is given with its conserved first and last residue. The order of the fields is D gene, J gene, V gene, clone size, CDR3 protein, CDR3 DNA. The D gene is left open where the match is weak. For some rows the clone size is stated as once, few or many, or as a class when expanded; others skip it.

d_gene: TRBD2; j_gene: TRBJ2-7; v_gene: TRBV5-1; abundance: NA; CDR3aa: CASSLVAQASGSPPYEQYF; CDR3nt: TGCGCCAGCAGCTTGGTGGCCCAGGCTAGCGGGAGCCCCCCCTACGAGCAGTACTTC
d_gene: TRBD1; j_gene: TRBJ2-5; v_gene: TRBV18; abundance: NA; CDR3aa: CASSRGREETQYF; CDR3nt: TGTGCCAGCTCGAGGGGGCGGGAAGAGACCCAGTACTTC
d_gene: NA; j_gene: TRBJ1-3; v_gene: TRBV2; abundance: few; CDR3aa: CASSEERNSGNTIYF; CDR3nt: TGTGCCAGCAGTGAAGAGAGAAACTCTGGAAACACCATATATTTT
d_gene: NA; j_gene: TRBJ2-3; v_gene: TRBV2; abundance: NA; CDR3aa: CASSVRTSTDTQYF; CDR3nt: TGTGCCAGCAGTGTTCGGACTAGCACAGATACGCAGTATTTT
d_gene: TRBD2; j_gene: TRBJ2-7; v_gene: TRBV5-1; abundance: NA; CDR3aa: CASSLAIGGSIEQYF; CDR3nt: TGCGCCAGCAGCTTGGCCATCGGCGGGAGTATCGAGCAGTACTTC
d_gene: TRBD1; j_gene: TRBJ1-2; v_gene: TRBV7-9; abundance: NA; CDR3aa: CASSFPTGGYGYTF; CDR3nt: TGTGCCAGCAGCTTCCCGACAGGGGGCTATGGCTACACCTTC
d_gene: TRBD2; j_gene: TRBJ2-1; v_gene: TRBV7-9; abundance: few; CDR3aa: CASSSRTSGRGSYNEQFF; CDR3nt: TGTGCCAGCAGCTCCAGGACTAGCGGGAGAGGATCCTACAATGAGCAGTTCTTC
d_gene: NA; j_gene: TRBJ1-2; v_gene: TRBV7-2; abundance: once; CDR3aa: CASSARTATNYGYTF; CDR3nt: TGTGCCAGCAGCGCCAGGACAGCAACTAACTATGGCTACACCTTC
d_gene: TRBD2; j_gene: TRBJ2-3; v_gene: TRBV7-2; abundance: NA; CDR3aa: CASRPRLAGGSLSTDTQYF; CDR3nt: TGTGCCAGCAGACCCCGCCTAGCGGGAGGTTCGTTAAGCACAGATACGCAGTATTTT
d_gene: NA; j_gene: TRBJ2-5; v_gene: TRBV18; abundance: NA; CDR3aa: CASSPQGRETQYF; CDR3nt: TGTGCCAGCTCACCGCAGGGTCGCGAGACCCAGTACTTC
d_gene: TRBD1; j_gene: TRBJ1-5; v_gene: TRBV30; abundance: NA; CDR3aa: CAWGDRDQPQHF; CDR3nt: TGTGCCTGGGGGGACAGGGATCAGCCCCAGCATTTT
d_gene: NA; j_gene: TRBJ2-7; v_gene: TRBV21-1; abundance: NA; CDR3aa: CASSKRLTGFPYEQYF; CDR3nt: TGTGCCAGCAGCAAACGGCTAACGGGATTCCCCTACGAGCAGTACTTC
d_gene: NA; j_gene: TRBJ1-1; v_gene: TRBV21-1; abundance: NA; CDR3aa: CASSRTRLRGTEAFF; CDR3nt: TGTGCCAGCAGCAGGACGAGGCTTCGGGGGACTGAAGCTTTCTTT
d_gene: TRBD1; j_gene: TRBJ1-2; v_gene: TRBV29-1; abundance: NA; CDR3aa: CSVVRGSYGYTF; CDR3nt: TGCAGCGTTGTCAGGGGGAGCTATGGCTACACCTTC
d_gene: NA; j_gene: TRBJ1-2; v_gene: TRBV7-9; abundance: NA; CDR3aa: CASSLPNTGTGYTF; CDR3nt: TGTGCCAGCAGCTTACCCAACACGGGAACAGGCTACACCTTC
d_gene: NA; j_gene: TRBJ2-7; v_gene: TRBV27; abundance: NA; CDR3aa: CASSLGPNRYEQYF; CDR3nt: TGTGCCAGCAGTTTAGGGCCGAACCGCTACGAGCAGTACTTC
d_gene: TRBD2; j_gene: TRBJ2-2; v_gene: TRBV7-3; abundance: NA; CDR3aa: CASSKDGGANTGELFF; CDR3nt: TGTGCCAGCTCCAAAGATGGGGGGGCGAACACCGGGGAGCTGTTTTTT
d_gene: NA; j_gene: TRBJ2-4; v_gene: TRBV11-2; abundance: NA; CDR3aa: CASNFGTMKNIQYF; CDR3nt: TGTGCCAGCAACTTCGGGACAATGAAAAACATTCAGTACTTC
d_gene: NA; j_gene: TRBJ2-7; v_gene: TRBV4-1; abundance: NA; CDR3aa: CASSQVSGLEQYF; CDR3nt: TGCGCCAGCAGCCAGGTCAGCGGTTTGGAGCAGTACTTC
d_gene: TRBD2; j_gene: TRBJ2-1; v_gene: TRBV25-1; abundance: NA; CDR3aa: CASLSGSSYNEQFF; CDR3nt: TGTGCCAGCTTGAGCGGGAGCTCCTACAATGAGCAGTTCTTC
d_gene: NA; j_gene: TRBJ2-1; v_gene: TRBV6-5; abundance: NA; CDR3aa: CASNPDRSSYNEQFF; CDR3nt: TGTGCCAGCAACCCAGACAGGAGCTCCTACAATGAGCAGTTCTTC
d_gene: NA; j_gene: TRBJ1-5; v_gene: TRBV10-3; abundance: NA; CDR3aa: CAISEGAGHQPQHF; CDR3nt: TGTGCCATCAGTGAAGGGGCAGGGCACCAGCCCCAGCATTTT
d_gene: TRBD1; j_gene: TRBJ1-2; v_gene: TRBV30; abundance: NA; CDR3aa: CAWSAQGLVVYGYTF; CDR3nt: TGTGCCTGGAGTGCACAGGGGCTTGTGGTCTATGGCTACACCTTC
d_gene: NA; j_gene: TRBJ1-2; v_gene: TRBV18; abundance: NA; CDR3aa: CASSPREESYGYTF; CDR3nt: TGTGCCAGCTCACCCCGGGAGGAGAGCTATGGCTACACCTTC